One sample yielded the 9 T cell receptor beta chains listed below, sequenced in a study of cytomegalovirus exposure and HLA in healthy donors. The primer mix had 60 Vbeta and 13 Jbeta primers. Assay used: immunoSEQ multiplex PCR; TCRdb lists only in-frame clones, some missing. Among approximately 160,000 clones listed, roughly 83% were seen once. Sequencing was performed on PBMCs. The origin of the receptors is a boy between 2 and 10 years old in good health and CMV-seronegative.

This clone came up once. The genes are TRBV28 and TRBJ1-1; perhaps TRBD1 as D (5 bases). The CDR3 is 13 residues long. The V and J ends lost 10 bases and 3 bases respectively, with 15 bases between them. Germline CDR1 is MDHEN and CDR2 is SYDVKM. The CDR3 sequence is CATVGPGYTEAFF. CDR3 DNA: TGTGCCACCGTAGGCCCAGGGTACACTGAAGCTTTCTTT.

This clone appeared a single time. The rearrangement uses TRBV10-3 and TRBJ2-7, with a weak D call TRBD2 (6 bases). This CDR3 comprises 15 residues. Per germline, CDR1 ENHRY and CDR2 SYGVKD. V was cut by 4 bases and J by 4 bases, with 17 bases left in between. The CDR3 nucleotides are TGTGCCATCAGTGGAACTAGGGACTTACTTTACGAGCAGTACTTC. It translates to CAISGTRDLLYEQYF.

The V gene is TRBV29-1, the J gene TRBJ1-1; 7 positions match TRBD1. Germline V gene lookup returns CDR1 SQVTM and CDR2 ANQGSEA. There are 13 residues in the CDR3. V shed 4 bases and J 7 bases; nucleotides not matched to a gene: 9. In DNA form, the CDR3 reads TGCAGCGTTGTCAAAGTAGGACAGGTTGAAGCTTTCTTT. Translation: CSVVKVGQVEAFF.

This chain links TRBV7-2 with TRBJ2-1; 9 bases fit TRBD2. There are 16 residues in the CDR3. Germline CDR1 and CDR2: SGHTA and FQGNSA. Trimming took 0 bases from V and 8 from J; bases not matched to a gene: 8. The CDR3 bases are TGTGCCAGCAGCTTAGCTGGTAGCGGGAGTAGGGATGAGCAGTTCTTC. Protein product: CASSLAGSGSRDEQFF.

In its sample, this clone was seen a few times. This sequence joins TRBV5-1 and TRBJ2-5; weak D call: TRBD1 (6 bases). V was shortened by 9 bases and J by 2 bases, with 14 bases between the two germline ends. Germline V gene sequence: CDR1 SGHRS, CDR2 YFSETQ. This CDR3 is 13 amino acids long. The DNA of the CDR3 is TGCGCCACCTCCTTGCAGGGGCAAGAGACCCAGTACTTC. Its protein product is CATSLQGQETQYF.

The genes are TRBV7-9 and TRBJ2-3; D gene unclear. V was clipped by 4 bases and J by 6 bases, with 17 bases between them. The germline gives CDR1 SEHNR, CDR2 FQNEAQ (reference sequence). This CDR3 contains 15 residues. CDR3 in amino acids: CASSSSYGVSDTQYF. Written as DNA, the CDR3 is TGTGCCAGCAGCTCCAGTTACGGAGTTTCCGATACGCAGTATTTT.

V and J are TRBV5-4 and TRBJ2-5; 12 bases agree with TRBD2. This CDR3 has 17 residues. From germline, CDR1 is SGHNT and CDR2 YYREEE (reference sequence). The trim removed 3 bases at V and 0 bases at J, leaving 6 bases unmatched. Here the CDR3 DNA reads TGTGCCAGCAGCTCCCTAGCGGGAGGGCCCAACCAAGAGACCCAGTACTTC. This gives the protein CASSSLAGGPNQETQYF.

The rearrangement links TRBV28 to TRBJ1-5; 9 nucleotides match TRBD1. Per the germline V gene, CDR1 is MDHEN and CDR2 is SYDVKM. The V and J ends lost 7 bases and 5 bases, in that order; junction bases with no gene match: 9. This CDR3 spans 15 amino acids. The CDR3 DNA is TGTGCCAGCACCTGGGACAGGGTGCTTTATCAGCCCCAGCATTTT. Encoded protein: CASTWDRVLYQPQHF.

The gene calls are TRBV6-1 and TRBJ1-5, with D unresolved. This CDR3 has 14 residues. CDR1 and CDR2 from the germline V gene are MNHNS and SASEGT. The V gene lost 5 bases and the J gene lost 4 bases, with 12 bases spanning the gap. This chain's CDR3 is CASSLSGGNQPQHF. CDR3 nucleotide sequence: TGTGCCAGCAGTCTCAGCGGAGGAAATCAGCCCCAGCATTTT.